This is a list of T cell receptor beta chains from one sample in a study of early T cells in non-severe SARS-CoV-2 infection. TCRdb recomputed calls from the 5' RACE reads with MiXCR, one row per CDR3 protein. The table records around 20,000 distinct CDR3 sequences, roughly 4% of them present only once. Sequenced material: whole blood. Every receptor here comes from an adult who was a healthcare worker with PCR-confirmed SARS-CoV-2 infection or an uninfected control (not recorded which). The CDR3 runs from the conserved cysteine through the conserved F or W. The order of the fields is CDR3 protein, clone size, CDR3 length, V gene. Clone size is stated in some rows and not others, as once, few, many or a class when expanded.

CASSDTVLGRTGELFF	few	16	TRBV10-2
CSVDRQQTAEAFF	few	13	TRBV29-1
CASSSDRIYGYTF	many	13	TRBV6-6
CASSIGRGTDTQYF	many	14	TRBV19
CASSFNIAAEQFF	NA	13	TRBV12-3/TRBV12-4
CAWSFGPAAQAFF	NA	13	TRBV30
CASSSISGGPKNIQYF	medium-sized	16	TRBV12-3/TRBV12-4
CASRGQLGEKLFF	many	13	TRBV6-1
CASSPESYNEQFF	many	13	TRBV7-2
CASSPLRGSSTDTQYF	many	16	TRBV18
CASSLRSRDGYTF	few	13	TRBV13
CASSFDQDGGGELFF	many	15	TRBV7-8
CAITEGDRAGNTIYF	many	15	TRBV10-3
CASSYSNSGGRTDTQYF	many	17	TRBV6-6
CASSLVEDQPQHF	many	13	TRBV7-2
CASSLTSGDQETQYF	medium-sized	15	TRBV6-4
CATSDFEGIQYF	medium-sized	12	TRBV24-1
CAGTGGGANVLTF	many	13	TRBV7-9
CASSLEANTEAFF	many	13	TRBV7-9
CASSYPGLAGRYEQFF	medium-sized	16	TRBV7-9
CAWREQDTLPQYF	many	13	TRBV30
CASTPGRNRGDKNIQYF	many	17	TRBV7-8
CASSVGTGTLFYGYTF	many	16	TRBV25-1
CASSYSSYGTVNTEAFF	many	17	TRBV6-6
CASSLAERDEQYF	NA	13	TRBV7-9
CASSLVPKDEQFF	many	13	TRBV5-1
CASSLDRTPGGEQFF	many	15	TRBV11-2
CATREAYGYTF	few	11	TRBV2
CASSFSSGRYEQFF	many	14	TRBV7-2
CATRGWGRIYNEQFF	many	15	TRBV24-1
CAVTGDRVTDEQYF	medium-sized	14	TRBV10-3
CASSAGTNLYMYEQFF	many	16	TRBV6-5
CASSAGGGPSTDTQYF	NA	16	TRBV27
CASSLRQGLGDTEAFF	many	16	TRBV5-6
CASSSHSTNNSPLHF	many	15	TRBV7-8
CASSPTDENYGYTF	few	14	TRBV18
CAISGRGPDQPQHF	many	14	TRBV10-3
CSVVGGGDDYEQYF	many	14	TRBV29-1
CASTVARGDTGELFF	many	15	TRBV7-9
CASSLVLGTGELFF	NA	14	TRBV11-1
CAWSPGGVHEQYF	many	13	TRBV30
CASSQDRDPGKLFF	many	14	TRBV4-1
CASSGPGQGLASPLHF	few	16	TRBV2
CSARDRERGAGELFF	many	15	TRBV20-1
CASSLAASGGLTQIRSIF	many	18	TRBV7-6
CASSSPGRVAGELFF	few	15	TRBV6-6
CASSLLRDTEAFF	many	13	TRBV12-3/TRBV12-4
CASSLEIGSQETQYF	many	15	TRBV11-2
CASSPAGTGGSDEQFF	many	16	TRBV18
CASVLVLRGRSEKLFF	many	16	TRBV12-5
CASGGVADTQYF	NA	12	TRBV11-2
CASRDTAGADTQYF	many	14	TRBV6-1